The 17 T cell receptor beta chains below come from one sample, sequenced in a study of identical twins. TCRdb reprocessed the 5' RACE reads via MiXCR and lists one record per CDR3 protein. The repertoire holds about 570,000 distinct CDR3 sequences, with roughly 9.9% as singletons. These data were likewise used in another study, on yellow fever vaccine responses in identical twins.

The specimen sequenced was PBMCs. These receptors were obtained from a young woman in good health.

The chain employs TRBV21-1 and TRBJ2-2. TRBV21-1 counts as a pseudogene. The CDR3 extends over 14 amino acids. In DNA, the CDR3 is TGTGCCAGCAGCAAGTGGACCCACACCGGGGAGCTGTTTTTT. Encoded protein: CASSKWTHTGELFF.

The rearrangement joins TRBV29-1 to TRBJ2-7, with unresolved D. The length of the CDR3 is 13 residues. Looked up from germline, CDR1 is SQVTM and CDR2 is ANQGSEA. The ends were cut back, 1 base at V and 1 base at J, with 8 bases in the middle. Here the CDR3 reads CSVEAADSYEQYF. In DNA, the CDR3 is TGCAGCGTTGAAGCGGCAGATTCCTACGAGCAGTACTTC.

The rearrangement uses TRBV6-2 or TRBV6-3 and TRBJ2-2; D remains ambiguous. CDR3 length: 15 residues. Germline CDR1 reads MNHEY; CDR2 reads SVGEGT. Trimming stripped 0 bases from V and 3 bases from J, with 8 bases between. The DNA of the CDR3 is TGTGCCAGCAGTTACTCCCTAGGTTACACCGGGGAGCTGTTTTTT. It codes for CASSYSLGYTGELFF.

This clonotype was counted at least ten times. V and J are TRBV12-5 and TRBJ2-7, with 7 bases lining up with TRBD1. V was clipped by 0 bases and J by 0 bases; unmatched bases: 5. The CDR3 length is 16 residues. Germline loops: CDR1 LGHNT, CDR2 FRNRAP. CDR3 region: CASGLVLDRTSYEQYF. The CDR3 bases are TGTGCTAGTGGTTTGGTCCTGGACAGGACCTCCTACGAGCAGTACTTC.

This clonotype occurred once. The chain uses TRBV5-5 and TRBJ1-4, with a possible D match to TRBD1 (5 bases). The CDR3 length is 13 residues. Per the germline V gene, CDR1 is SGHKS and CDR2 is YYEKEE (reference sequence). The V gene lost 4 bases and the J gene lost 8 bases, with 12 bases spanning the gap. CDR3 protein: CASSQTDREKLFF. CDR3 DNA sequence: TGTGCCAGCAGCCAAACTGACAGAGAAAAACTGTTTTTT.

In its sample, this clonotype was seen many times. This chain links TRBV5-1 with TRBJ2-1, with D tentatively TRBD2 (6 bases). CDR3 length: 19 amino acids. V was trimmed by 4 bases and J by 1 base, leaving 24 bases between them. Germline V gene sequence: CDR1 SGHRS, CDR2 YFSETQ. The CDR3 here is CASSQTTRSGGRSYNEQFF. The CDR3 DNA follows: TGCGCCAGCAGCCAAACCACCCGCTCCGGAGGGCGATCCTACAATGAGCAGTTCTTC. The full variable domain, its missing parts supplied by reference TRBV5-1 and TRBJ2-1, is KAGVTQTPRYLIKTRGQQVTLSCSPISGHRSVSWYQQTPGQGLQFLFEYFSETQRNKGNFPGRFSGRQFSNSRSEMNVSTLELGDSALYLCASSQTTRSGGRSYNEQFFGPGTRLTVL.

This clonotype was observed many times. V usage is TRBV7-2 and J usage is TRBJ1-4; 7 bases match TRBD1. The CDR3 is made up of 14 amino acids. The germline gives CDR1 SGHTA, CDR2 FQGNSA. Unmatched junction bases numbered 4, after V lost 1 base and J lost 8 bases. CDR3 bases: TGTGCCAGCAGCTTAGGGGCAGGGGGGGAAAAACTGTTTTTT. It yields the protein CASSLGAGGEKLFF.

This clonotype was seen ten or more times. This rearrangement joins TRBV7-2 to TRBJ2-7; D unclear. The V end was cut by 1 base, the J end by 3 bases, with 16 bases between. The germline V gene has CDR1 SGHTA and CDR2 FQGNSA. The CDR3 is made up of 16 amino acids. CDR3 bases: TGTGCCAGCAGCTTAGTAGGGAATGATCTCCTCTACGAGCAGTACTTC. Its protein product is CASSLVGNDLLYEQYF.

This clonotype was seen at least ten times. The CDR3 spells CASSLESSYNEQFF. The CDR3 coding sequence is TGCGCCAGCAGCTTGGAGAGCTCCTACAATGAGCAGTTCTTC. V gene TRBV5-1 combines with J gene TRBJ2-1, with D hard to call. CDR3 length equals 14 residues. Trimming removed 0 bases from V and 0 bases from J, with 4 bases in between. Germline assignment: CDR1 SGHRS and CDR2 YFSETQ.

This clonotype was seen a handful of times. For the CDR3, the DNA is TGCGCCAGCAGACCCGATTTTAGCGGGAGAGGATACGAGCAGTACTTC. Encoded protein: CASRPDFSGRGYEQYF. This sequence joins TRBV5-1 and TRBJ2-7, with TRBD2 identical over 9 bases. The CDR3 spans 16 residues. The V gene end was trimmed by 5 bases and the J gene end by 4 bases; junction bases not matched to a gene: 13. Germline V CDR1 and CDR2: SGHRS, YFSETQ.

This clonotype was recorded a few times. The chain recombines TRBV20-1 with TRBJ1-4, with D unclear. The V end lost 6 bases, the J end lost 7 bases, and 9 bases lay between the germline ends. The CDR3 has 11 residues. Per the germline V gene, CDR1 is DFQATT and CDR2 is SNEGSKA (reference sequence). CDR3 nucleotide sequence: TGCAGTGCACCGATGGGTGAAAAACTGTTTTTT. It yields the protein CSAPMGEKLFF.

The genes are TRBV29-1 and TRBJ2-7; 8 bases agree with TRBD2. J gave up 5 bases and V 7 bases, and 7 bases lay outside the gene matches. The CDR3 is 12 residues long. Germline assignment: CDR1 SQVTM and CDR2 ANQGSEA. The CDR3 region has the DNA TGCAGCGGGGGGGGACTAGGGAACGAGCAGTACTTC. Its translation: CSGGGLGNEQYF.

This clonotype was detected a few times. The chain joins TRBV6-4 to TRBJ2-3; 10 positions agree with TRBD1. The CDR3 has 15 amino acids. Germline V gene lookup returns CDR1 MRHNA and CDR2 SNTAGT. The V and J ends lost 4 bases and 3 bases, in that order; junction bases with no gene match: 4. This CDR3 is CASSGGTGATDTQYF. The CDR3, as DNA: TGTGCCAGCAGTGGAGGGACAGGGGCGACAGATACGCAGTATTTT.

In its sample, this clonotype was seen a few times. V gene TRBV7-2 combines with J gene TRBJ2-7; D is uncertain. V lost 1 base and J lost 2, with 12 bases in between. This CDR3 is 15 amino acids long. Germline V gene sequence: CDR1 SGHTA, CDR2 FQGNSA. The CDR3 reads CASSLVSSTAYEQYF. The CDR3 bases are TGTGCCAGCAGCTTAGTATCCAGTACAGCCTACGAGCAGTACTTC.

This sequence joins TRBV11-1 and TRBJ1-2; the D is unclear. Trimming left V 4 bases short and J 4 bases short, with 16 bases between. This CDR3 comprises 15 residues. Germline V gives CDR1 SGHAT, CDR2 FQDESV (reference sequence). The CDR3 region has the DNA TGTGCCAGCAGCTCCAGAGGTGGGGTCGGCTATGGCTACACCTTC. Protein sequence: CASSSRGGVGYGYTF.

The table lists this clonotype with many counts. The chain recombines TRBV27 with TRBJ2-7, with D tentatively TRBD1 (5 bases). Germline CDR1 MNHEY, CDR2 SMNVEV (reference sequence). Trimming shortened V by 5 bases and J by 3 bases, and 11 bases separated the two germline ends. The CDR3 is 13 residues long. The CDR3 region is CASSPQDGYEQYF. CDR3 coding DNA: TGTGCCAGCAGTCCACAGGACGGCTACGAGCAGTACTTC.

V and J are TRBV13 and TRBJ2-2, with 7 positions matching TRBD1. J lost 5 bases, V lost 4 bases, and 10 bases had no gene match. Germline CDR1 PRHDT, CDR2 FYEKMQ (reference sequence). The CDR3 is 16 amino acids. The CDR3 loop is CASSSRDRDPTGELFF. DNA for the CDR3: TGTGCCAGCAGCTCGAGGGACAGAGATCCAACCGGGGAGCTGTTTTTT.